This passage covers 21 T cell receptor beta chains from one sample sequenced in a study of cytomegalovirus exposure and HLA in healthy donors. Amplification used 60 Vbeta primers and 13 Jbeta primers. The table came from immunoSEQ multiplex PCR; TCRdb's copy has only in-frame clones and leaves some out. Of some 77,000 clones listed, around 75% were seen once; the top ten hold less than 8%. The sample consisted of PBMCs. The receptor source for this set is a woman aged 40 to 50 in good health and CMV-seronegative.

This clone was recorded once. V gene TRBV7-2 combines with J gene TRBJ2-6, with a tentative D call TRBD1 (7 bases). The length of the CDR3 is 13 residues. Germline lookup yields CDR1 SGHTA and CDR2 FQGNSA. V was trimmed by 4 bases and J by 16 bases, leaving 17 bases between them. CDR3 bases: TGTGCCAGCAGCTCACGGGGGACAGAGAATCTGACTTTC. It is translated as CASSSRGTENLTF.

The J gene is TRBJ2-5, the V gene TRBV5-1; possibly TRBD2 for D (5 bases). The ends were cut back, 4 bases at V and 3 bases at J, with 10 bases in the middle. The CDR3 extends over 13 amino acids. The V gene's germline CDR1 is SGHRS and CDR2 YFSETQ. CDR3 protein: CASSPGLKETQYF. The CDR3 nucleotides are TGCGCCAGCAGCCCCGGACTTAAAGAGACCCAGTACTTC.

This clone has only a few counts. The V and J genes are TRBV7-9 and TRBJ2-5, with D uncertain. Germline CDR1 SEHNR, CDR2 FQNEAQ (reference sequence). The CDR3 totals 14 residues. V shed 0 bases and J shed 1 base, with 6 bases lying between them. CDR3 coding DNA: TGTGCCAGCAGCTTAGCCTTCCTCCAAGAGACCCAGTACTTC. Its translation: CASSLAFLQETQYF.

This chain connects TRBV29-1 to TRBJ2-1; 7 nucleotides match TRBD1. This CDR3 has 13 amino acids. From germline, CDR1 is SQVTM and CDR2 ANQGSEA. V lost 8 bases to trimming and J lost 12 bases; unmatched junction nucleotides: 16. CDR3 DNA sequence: TGCAGCTCCCATGAAAGCCCGGGACAGTCGCAGTTCTTC. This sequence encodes CSSHESPGQSQFF.

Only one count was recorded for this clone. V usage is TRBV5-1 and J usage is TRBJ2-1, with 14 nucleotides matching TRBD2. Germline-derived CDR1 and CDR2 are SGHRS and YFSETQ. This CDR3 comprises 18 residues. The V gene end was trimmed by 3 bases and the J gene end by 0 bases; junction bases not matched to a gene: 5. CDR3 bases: TGCGCCAGCAGCTCGGGACTAGCGGGGGTCCGCTCCTACAATGAGCAGTTCTTC. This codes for CASSSGLAGVRSYNEQFF.

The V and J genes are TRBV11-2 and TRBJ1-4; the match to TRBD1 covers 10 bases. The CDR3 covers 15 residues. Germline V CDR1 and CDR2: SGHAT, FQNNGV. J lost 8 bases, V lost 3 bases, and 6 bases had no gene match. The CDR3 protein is CASSFSTGGEEKLFF. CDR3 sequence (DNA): TGTGCCAGCAGCTTCTCGACAGGGGGCGAAGAAAAACTGTTTTTT.

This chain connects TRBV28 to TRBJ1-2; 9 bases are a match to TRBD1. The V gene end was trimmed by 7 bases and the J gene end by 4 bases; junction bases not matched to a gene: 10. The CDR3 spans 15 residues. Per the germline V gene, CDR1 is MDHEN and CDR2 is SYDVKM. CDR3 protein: CASTPRGQGLYGYTF. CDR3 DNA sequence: TGTGCCAGCACCCCCCGGGGACAGGGCCTCTATGGCTACACCTTC.

DNA of the CDR3: TGTGCCAGCTCACAGTCCACAGGGGAGTGGAACACTGAAGCTTTCTTT. This sequence encodes CASSQSTGEWNTEAFF. The chain recombines TRBV18 with TRBJ1-1; 7 bases match TRBD1. The CDR3 extends over 16 amino acids. The ends lost 4 bases at V and 1 base at J; junction bases unmatched: 9. Germline V lookup: CDR1 KGHSH, CDR2 LQKENI.

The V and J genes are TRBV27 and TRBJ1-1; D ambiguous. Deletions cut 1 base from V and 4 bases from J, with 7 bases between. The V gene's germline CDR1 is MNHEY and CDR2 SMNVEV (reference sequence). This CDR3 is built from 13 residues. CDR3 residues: CASSLLGSTEAFF. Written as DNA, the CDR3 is TGTGCCAGCAGTTTATTGGGGAGCACTGAAGCTTTCTTT.

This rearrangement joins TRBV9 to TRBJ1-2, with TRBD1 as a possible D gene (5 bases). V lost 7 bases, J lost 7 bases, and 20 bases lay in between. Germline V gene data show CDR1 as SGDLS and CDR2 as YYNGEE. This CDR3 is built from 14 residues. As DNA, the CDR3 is TGTGCCAGCTCCGGCGGGGGAAGGGTGGGTGGCTACACCTTC. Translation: CASSGGGRVGGYTF.

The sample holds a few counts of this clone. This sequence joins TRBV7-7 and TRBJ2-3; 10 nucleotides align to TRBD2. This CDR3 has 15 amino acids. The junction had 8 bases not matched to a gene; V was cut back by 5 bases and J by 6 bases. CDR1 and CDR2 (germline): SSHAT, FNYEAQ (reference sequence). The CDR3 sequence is CASSRGTSGIDTQYF. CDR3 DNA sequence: TGTGCCAGCAGCCGCGGCACTAGCGGGATTGATACGCAGTATTTT.

The CDR3 here is CASSIEGSNEQFF. The CDR3 nucleotides read TGTGCCAGCAGTATTGAGGGAAGCAATGAGCAGTTCTTC. The chain joins TRBV6-6 to TRBJ2-1; D possibly corresponds to TRBD2 (5 bases). CDR3 length equals 13 residues. Looked up from germline, CDR1 is MNHNY and CDR2 is SVGAGI (reference sequence). Deletions cut 5 bases from V and 6 bases from J, with 11 bases between.

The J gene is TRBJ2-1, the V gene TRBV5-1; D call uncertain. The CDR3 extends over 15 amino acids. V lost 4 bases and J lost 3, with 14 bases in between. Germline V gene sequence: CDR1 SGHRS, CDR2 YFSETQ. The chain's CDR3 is CASSLSATSYNEQFF. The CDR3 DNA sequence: TGCGCCAGCAGCCTGTCTGCCACAAGCTACAATGAGCAGTTCTTC.

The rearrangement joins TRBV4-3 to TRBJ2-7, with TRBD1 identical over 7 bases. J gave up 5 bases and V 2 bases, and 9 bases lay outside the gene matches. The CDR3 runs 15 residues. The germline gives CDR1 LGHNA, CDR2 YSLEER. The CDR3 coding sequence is TGCGCCAGCAGCCAATTTCGGGACAGTAGCAACGAGCAGTACTTC. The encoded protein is CASSQFRDSSNEQYF.

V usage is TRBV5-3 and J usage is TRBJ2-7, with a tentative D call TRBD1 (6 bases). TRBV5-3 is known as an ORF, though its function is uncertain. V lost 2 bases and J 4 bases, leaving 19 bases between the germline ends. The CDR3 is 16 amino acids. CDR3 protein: CARSFRPGVIGYEQYF. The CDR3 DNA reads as TGTGCCAGAAGCTTCCGTCCAGGGGTCATCGGTTACGAGCAGTACTTC.

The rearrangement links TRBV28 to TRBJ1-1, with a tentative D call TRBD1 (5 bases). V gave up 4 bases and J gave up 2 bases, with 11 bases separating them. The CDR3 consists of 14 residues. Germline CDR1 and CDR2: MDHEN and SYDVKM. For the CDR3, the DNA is TGTGCCAGCAGTTCGCCAGGGCCTAACACTGAAGCTTTCTTT. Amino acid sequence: CASSSPGPNTEAFF.

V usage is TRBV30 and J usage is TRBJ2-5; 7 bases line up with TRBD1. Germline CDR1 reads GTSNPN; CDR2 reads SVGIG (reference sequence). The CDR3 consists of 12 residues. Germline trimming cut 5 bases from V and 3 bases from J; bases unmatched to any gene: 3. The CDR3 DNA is TGTGCCTGGGACAGGGTGAAAGAGACCCAGTACTTC. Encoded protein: CAWDRVKETQYF.

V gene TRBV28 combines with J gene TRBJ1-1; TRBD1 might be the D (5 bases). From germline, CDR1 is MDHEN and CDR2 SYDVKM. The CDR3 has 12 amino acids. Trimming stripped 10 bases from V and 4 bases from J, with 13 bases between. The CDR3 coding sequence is TGTGCCACCAGAAGGGGTGGCACTGAAGCTTTCTTT. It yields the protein CATRRGGTEAFF.

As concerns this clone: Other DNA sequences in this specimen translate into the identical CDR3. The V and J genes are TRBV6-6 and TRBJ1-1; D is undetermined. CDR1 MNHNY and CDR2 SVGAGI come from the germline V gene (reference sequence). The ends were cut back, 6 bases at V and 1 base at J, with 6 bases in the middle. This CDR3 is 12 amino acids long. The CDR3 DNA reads TGTGCCAGCAGGGGAGGGAACACTGAAGCTTTCTTT. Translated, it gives CASRGGNTEAFF.

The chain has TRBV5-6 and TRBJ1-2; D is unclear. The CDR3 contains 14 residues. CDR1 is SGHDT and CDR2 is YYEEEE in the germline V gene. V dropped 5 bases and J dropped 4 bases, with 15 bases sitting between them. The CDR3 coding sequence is TGTGCCAGCAGGGTAACCCGGTCGGGCTATGGCTACACCTTC. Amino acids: CASRVTRSGYGYTF.

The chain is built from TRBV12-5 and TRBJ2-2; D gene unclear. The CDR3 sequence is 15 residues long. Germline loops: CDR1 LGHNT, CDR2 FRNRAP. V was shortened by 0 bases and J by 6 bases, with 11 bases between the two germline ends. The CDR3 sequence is CASGLVRQVPGELFF. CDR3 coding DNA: TGTGCTAGTGGTTTGGTACGGCAGGTCCCCGGGGAGCTGTTTTTT.